This entry concerns a single T cell receptor (beta chain). Its antigen is currently unknown. The V gene end was trimmed by 5 bases and the J gene end by 0 bases; junction bases not matched to a gene: 8. The length of the CDR3 is 19 residues. Per the germline V gene, CDR1 is SGHTA and CDR2 is FQGTGA. The sample originates from a study of CD8 T cells in ankylosing spondylitis. Study-level results: Disease-linked clones, CD8+, were relatively rare in peripheral blood.

One entry per CDR3 protein, called by TCRdb with MiXCR from the 5' RACE reads. The repertoire holds 50,000 to 70,000 distinct CDR3 sequences, with 6% to 8% as singletons. Sequenced input: synovial fluid, either unsorted or a sorted T cell fraction (not recorded which). V gene TRBV7-3 combines with J gene TRBJ2-3; 16 bases are shared with TRBD2. The receptor was isolated from a male donor with ankylosing spondylitis. The CDR3: CASSPQPGLAGGSTDTQYF. The DNA of the CDR3 is TGTGCCAGCAGCCCTCAGCCGGGACTAGCGGGAGGGAGCACAGATACGCAGTATTTT.